These 3 T cell receptor beta chains originate from one sample sequenced in a study of T cell responses to AZD1222 COVID-19 vaccine (dated by TCRdb to the early 2020s). The time point label for this specimen denotes: baseline before first vaccination. The receptor library was made with the immunoSEQ multiplex PCR assay. TCRdb limited this immuneACCESS table to in-frame rearrangements with V and J called. A share of clones is missing; checked studies link under half to unresolved V genes, and the rest is unexplained. This sample lists 130,000 to 150,000 clones; about 93% were detected once. The top ten clones comprise around 5.2% of the sample. The source material was peripheral blood, sampled on day 0 of AZD1222 vaccination. The receptor source for this set is an adult in good health.

This rearrangement joins TRBV6-2 or TRBV6-3 to TRBJ1-1; D is undetermined. Germline V CDR1 and CDR2: MNHEY, SVGEGT. Deletions cut 2 bases from V and 1 base from J, with 5 bases between. This CDR3 comprises 13 residues. The CDR3, as DNA: TGTGCCAGCAGTTACACGGAGAACACTGAAGCTTTCTTT. It codes for CASSYTENTEAFF.

The rearrangement joins TRBV25-1 to TRBJ1-1; perhaps TRBD1 as D (5 bases). The CDR3 totals 14 residues. Germline CDR1 reads MGHDK; CDR2 reads SYGVNS. The germline V and J ends were trimmed by 7 bases and 0 bases, with 12 bases remaining between them. CDR3 DNA: TGTGCCAGCATTCGACAGAACATGAACACTGAAGCTTTCTTT. This encodes CASIRQNMNTEAFF.

This clone was seen once. This sequence joins TRBV5-4 and TRBJ1-2, with 9 nucleotides matching TRBD1. The V segment lost 4 bases and the J segment 4 bases; nucleotides outside the gene matches: 2. The CDR3 contains 13 residues. Germline CDR1 SGHNT, CDR2 YYREEE (reference sequence). CDR3 protein: CASSVTGGYGYTF. For the CDR3, the DNA is TGTGCCAGCAGCGTGACAGGGGGCTATGGCTACACCTTC.